A single sample is the source of the 9 T cell receptor beta chains below, sequenced in a study of Graves' ophthalmopathy and Graves' hyperthyroidism. For repertoire sequencing, the TCR beta CDR3 regions were amplified from RNA transcripts. The workflow started with a first-round RT-PCR run with HTBI primers and then moved on to a second-round multiplex PCR. Via MiXCR, TCRdb re-called the multiplex PCR reads, giving one row per CDR3 protein. The table shows about 230,000 distinct CDR3 sequences, with around 42% occurring only once. The source material was peripheral blood. These receptors originate from an adult man with Graves' ophthalmopathy.

The gene calls are TRBV4-1 and TRBJ2-7; D ambiguous. Germline lookup yields CDR1 MGHRA and CDR2 YSYEKL. This CDR3 region has 13 residues. V lost 0 bases, J lost 5 bases, and 8 bases lay in between. In DNA, the CDR3 is TGCGCCAGCAGCCAAGATGATCGGAACGAGCAGTACTTC. Translation: CASSQDDRNEQYF.

The chain is built from TRBV2 and TRBJ1-2; 7 bases map to TRBD1. Germline CDR1 is SNHLY and CDR2 is FYNNEI. The ends lost 3 bases at V and 6 bases at J; junction bases unmatched: 7. This CDR3 spans 14 amino acids. The CDR3 is CASSDSWTGDGYTF. Written as DNA, the CDR3 is TGTGCCAGCAGTGATTCGTGGACAGGCGATGGCTACACCTTC.

This clonotype turned up a few times. The chain couples TRBV5-1 to TRBJ2-7; 7 nucleotides align to TRBD1. Germline loops: CDR1 SGHRS, CDR2 YFSETQ. V shed 4 bases and J 3 bases; nucleotides not matched to a gene: 7. This CDR3 contains 14 residues. CDR3 amino acids: CASSLTGTDYEQYF. As DNA, the CDR3 is TGCGCCAGCAGCCTAACCGGGACAGACTACGAGCAGTACTTC.

The genes are TRBV7-2 and TRBJ2-5; TRBD2 matches 8 bases. This CDR3 spans 19 amino acids. CDR1 is SGHTA and CDR2 is FQGNSA in the germline V gene. The V and J ends lost 6 bases and 1 base, in that order; junction bases with no gene match: 19. CDR3 sequence: CASSESALAGLPVQETQYF. CDR3 in DNA: TGTGCCAGCAGTGAATCGGCGCTAGCGGGCCTCCCAGTCCAAGAGACCCAGTACTTC.

This clonotype was observed a few times. The genes are TRBV10-1 and TRBJ1-3; possibly TRBD1 for D (5 bases). There are 15 residues in the CDR3. V lost 3 bases, J lost 2 bases, and 11 bases lay in between. Germline CDR1 and CDR2: WNHNN and SYGVQD (reference sequence). CDR3 in amino acids: CASSDSGSPGNTIYF. The CDR3 DNA follows: TGCGCCAGCAGTGATTCAGGGTCACCTGGAAACACCATATATTTT.

This clonotype has only a few counts. The chain employs TRBV10-3 and TRBJ1-5; 7 bases map to TRBD1. V lost 2 bases, J lost 0 bases, and 7 bases stayed unmatched. CDR1 and CDR2 from the germline V gene are ENHRY and SYGVKD. This CDR3 contains 17 residues. CDR3 sequence: CAISEVDRVYSNQPQHF. The CDR3 nucleotides are TGTGCCATCAGTGAGGTTGACAGGGTTTATAGCAATCAGCCCCAGCATTTT.

J is TRBJ2-7 and V is TRBV27; the D gene is possibly TRBD2 (7 bases). Germline values: CDR1 MNHEY, CDR2 SMNVEV (reference sequence). V lost 6 bases and J lost 6, with 15 bases in between. CDR3 length: 13 amino acids. The CDR3 DNA follows: TGTGCCAGCAGCAAGGGAGGGGGGCCCGAGCAGTACTTC. Protein product: CASSKGGGPEQYF.

For this clonotype: A single base separates this from a much larger clone, so it may be a read error. This sequence joins TRBV10-3 and TRBJ1-2; unclear D gene. Germline CDR1 reads ENHRY; CDR2 reads SYGVKD. This CDR3 spans 11 amino acids. The CDR3 spells CVISESYGYTF. The CDR3 bases are TGTGTCATCAGTGAGAGCTATGGCTACACCTTC.

The genes are TRBV2 and TRBJ1-5; D remains unclear. This CDR3 contains 15 residues. Germline-derived CDR1 and CDR2 are SNHLY and FYNNEI. V lost 7 bases and J lost 3, with 16 bases in between. CDR3 bases: TGTGCCAGCACCAGTGACTGGGTTACCAATCAGCCCCAGCATTTT. Its translation is CASTSDWVTNQPQHF.